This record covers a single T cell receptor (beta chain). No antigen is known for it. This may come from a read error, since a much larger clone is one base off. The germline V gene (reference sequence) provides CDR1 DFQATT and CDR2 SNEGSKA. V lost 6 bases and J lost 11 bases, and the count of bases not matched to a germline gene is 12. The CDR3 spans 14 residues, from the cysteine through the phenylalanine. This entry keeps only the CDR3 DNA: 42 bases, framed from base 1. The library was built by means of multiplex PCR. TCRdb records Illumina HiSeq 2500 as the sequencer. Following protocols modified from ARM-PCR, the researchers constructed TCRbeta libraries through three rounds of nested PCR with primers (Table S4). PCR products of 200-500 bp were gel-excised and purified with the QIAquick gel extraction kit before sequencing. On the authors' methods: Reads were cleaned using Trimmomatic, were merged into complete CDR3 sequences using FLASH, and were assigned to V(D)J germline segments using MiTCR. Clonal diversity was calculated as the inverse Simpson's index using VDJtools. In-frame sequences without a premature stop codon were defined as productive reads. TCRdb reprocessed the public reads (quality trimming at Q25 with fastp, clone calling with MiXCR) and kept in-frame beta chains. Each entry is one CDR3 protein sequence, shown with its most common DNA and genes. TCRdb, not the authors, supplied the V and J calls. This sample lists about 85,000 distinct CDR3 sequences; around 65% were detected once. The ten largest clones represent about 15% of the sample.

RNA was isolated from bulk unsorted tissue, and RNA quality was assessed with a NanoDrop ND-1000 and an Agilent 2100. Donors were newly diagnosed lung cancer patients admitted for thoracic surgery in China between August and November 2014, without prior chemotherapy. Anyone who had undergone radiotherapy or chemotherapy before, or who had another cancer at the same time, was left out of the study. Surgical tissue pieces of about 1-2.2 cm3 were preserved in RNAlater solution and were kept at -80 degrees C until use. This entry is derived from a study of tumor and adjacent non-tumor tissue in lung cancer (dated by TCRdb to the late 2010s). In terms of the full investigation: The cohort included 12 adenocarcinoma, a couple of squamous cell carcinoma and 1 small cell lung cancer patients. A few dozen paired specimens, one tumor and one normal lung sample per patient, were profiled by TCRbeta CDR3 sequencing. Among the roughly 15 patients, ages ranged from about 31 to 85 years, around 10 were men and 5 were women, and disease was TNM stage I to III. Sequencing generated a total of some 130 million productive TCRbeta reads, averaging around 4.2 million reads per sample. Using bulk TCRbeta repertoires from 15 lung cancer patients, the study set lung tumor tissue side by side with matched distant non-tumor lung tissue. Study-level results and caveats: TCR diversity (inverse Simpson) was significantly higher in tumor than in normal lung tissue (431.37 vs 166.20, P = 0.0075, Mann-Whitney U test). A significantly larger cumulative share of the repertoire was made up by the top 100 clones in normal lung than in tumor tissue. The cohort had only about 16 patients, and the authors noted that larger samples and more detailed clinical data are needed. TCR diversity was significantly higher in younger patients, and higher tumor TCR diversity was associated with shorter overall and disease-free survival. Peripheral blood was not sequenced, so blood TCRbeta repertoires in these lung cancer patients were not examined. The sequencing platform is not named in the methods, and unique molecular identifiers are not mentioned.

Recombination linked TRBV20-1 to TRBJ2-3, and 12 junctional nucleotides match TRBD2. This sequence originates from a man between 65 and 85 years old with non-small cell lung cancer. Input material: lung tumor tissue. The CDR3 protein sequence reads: CSARLAGVQKGQYF. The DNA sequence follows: TGCAGTGCGAGACTAGCGGGGGTGCAAAAAGGGCAGTATTTT.